The clone carrying this TCR beta chain came up a few times. Its antigen is not identified. Vbeta (60) and Jbeta (13) primers were used in the PCR. In the source study's methods: A later analysis tallied some 80 million unique TCR beta chains, 10 million to 12 million of them shared. The repertoire was sequenced with immunoSEQ multiplex PCR; TCRdb's copy has only in-frame clones and lacks some. D and trimming come from the DNA, and the V and J calls and clone size come from that table. The sample lists under 100,000 clones, about 60% occurring once. The data are from a study of cytomegalovirus exposure and HLA in healthy donors. Findings and limits, study-wide: The authors enumerated some 160 TCR beta chains as linked to cytomegalovirus. Later on, an analysis found that several of the most significant clusters appeared to be linked to common viral pathogens, which included parvovirus B19.

V was trimmed by 7 bases and J by 0 bases, leaving 15 bases between them. This CDR3 spans 15 amino acids. The germline V gene has CDR1 WSHSY and CDR2 SAAADI. The V and J genes are TRBV10-2 and TRBJ2-5, with D possibly being TRBD2 (6 bases). The material sequenced was PBMCs. The clonotype comes from a woman aged 40 to 55 in good health and CMV-seropositive. CDR3 in DNA: TGCGCCAGCACCCAGGGACTCCTGTACCAAGAGACCCAGTACTTC. This encodes CASTQGLLYQETQYF.